Following are 9 T cell receptor beta chains from one sample sequenced in a study of blood T cell repertoires in COVID-19. Data came from immunoSEQ multiplex PCR; TCRdb stores just in-frame clones and leaves some out. The sample consists of under 300,000 clones, 89% of them appearing once. Sequencing used peripheral blood. All receptors derive from a woman between 35 and 50 years old who had recovered from COVID-19.

The V call is TRBV28, the J call TRBJ1-2; D unresolved. The CDR3 is 11 amino acids. Trimming stripped 6 bases from V and 6 bases from J, with 8 bases between. The V gene's germline CDR1 is MDHEN and CDR2 SYDVKM. As DNA, the CDR3 is TGTGCCAGCAGCTATTCAAATGGCTACACCTTC. This codes for CASSYSNGYTF.

Details on this clone: This specimen includes other DNA sequences encoding the same CDR3. V usage is TRBV6-2 or TRBV6-3 and J usage is TRBJ2-7; 7 nucleotides line up with TRBD1. The germline gives CDR1 MNHEY, CDR2 SVGEGT. The CDR3 has 14 residues. In DNA form, the CDR3 reads TGTGCCAGCAGCCGGGACAGAGTTTCCTACGAGCAGTACGTT. Its protein is CASSRDRVSYEQYV.

This chain uses TRBV7-2 with TRBJ2-1; possibly TRBD2 for D (6 bases). The CDR3 is 17 amino acids. CDR1 is SGHTA and CDR2 is FQGNSA in the germline V gene. V gave up 5 bases and J gave up 7 bases, with 24 bases separating them. The CDR3 sequence is CASSPRSSETSYNEQFF. The CDR3 DNA follows: TGTGCCAGCAGCCCACGTTCGAGCGAGACTAGTTATAATGAGCAGTTCTTC. Together with reference TRBV7-2 and TRBJ2-1, the CDR3 gives the full variable domain: GAGVSQSPSNKVTEKGKDVELRCDPISGHTALYWYRQSLGQGLEFLIYFQGNSAPDKSGLPSDRFSAERTGGSVSTLTIQRTQQEDSAVYLCASSPRSSETSYNEQFFGPGTRLTVL.

The J gene is TRBJ2-5, the V gene TRBV18, with 8 positions matching TRBD1. The CDR3 contains 16 residues. Per germline, CDR1 KGHSH and CDR2 LQKENI. Unmatched junction bases numbered 10, after V lost 5 bases and J lost 2 bases. The CDR3 here is CASSTDRTGQQETQYF. CDR3 coding DNA: TGTGCCAGCTCAACGGACCGGACAGGGCAACAAGAGACCCAGTACTTC.

The V call is TRBV5-1, the J call TRBJ2-1; 11 positions match TRBD1. CDR1 SGHRS and CDR2 YFSETQ come from the germline V gene. The ends lost 3 bases at V and 10 bases at J; junction bases unmatched: 9. This CDR3 spans 15 amino acids. The DNA for the CDR3 is TGCGCCAGCAGCTCGGGACAGGGGGGGACAGCCGAGCAGTTCTTC. This translates into CASSSGQGGTAEQFF. The entire variable domain, with the rest obtained from reference TRBV5-1 and TRBJ2-1, is as follows: KAGVTQTPRYLIKTRGQQVTLSCSPISGHRSVSWYQQTPGQGLQFLFEYFSETQRNKGNFPGRFSGRQFSNSRSEMNVSTLELGDSALYLCASSSGQGGTAEQFFGPGTRLTVL.

This clone was observed a few times. The chain links TRBV10-3 to TRBJ2-3; 7 nucleotides line up with TRBD2. The V gene end was trimmed by 5 bases and the J gene end by 0 bases; junction bases not matched to a gene: 5. The CDR3 spans 15 residues. The germline V gene encodes CDR1 ENHRY and CDR2 SYGVKD. CDR3 region: CAISLGSGSTDTQYF. As DNA, the CDR3 is TGTGCCATCAGTTTGGGTAGCGGGAGCACAGATACGCAGTATTTT.

This clone was observed a handful of times. The chain combines TRBV6-2 or TRBV6-3 with TRBJ1-5, with D uncertain. The V end was cut by 6 bases, the J end by 1 base, with 16 bases between. There are 16 residues in the CDR3. Germline CDR1 is MNHEY and CDR2 is SVGEGT. The CDR3 nucleotides read TGTGCCAGCAGCCCCGCCCCGGGAGCGAGCAATCAGCCCCAGCATTTT. It specifies CASSPAPGASNQPQHF.

The rearrangement uses TRBV25-1 and TRBJ1-4; maybe TRBD1 (5 bases). Germline CDR1 is MGHDK and CDR2 is SYGVNS. V lost 5 bases, J lost 7 bases, and 17 bases lay in between. This CDR3 contains 15 residues. The CDR3 DNA sequence: TGTGCCAGCAGTTCTTGGGACTCGCCCCGTGAAAAACTGTTTTTT. It is translated as CASSSWDSPREKLFF. Filled out from reference TRBV25-1 and TRBJ1-4, the complete variable domain reads EADIYQTPRYLVIGTGKKITLECSQTMGHDKMYWYQQDPGMELHLIHYSYGVNSTEKGDLSSESTVSRIRTEHFPLTLESARPSHTSQYLCASSSWDSPREKLFFGSGTQLSVL.

V is TRBV9 and J is TRBJ2-3; 8 bases are shared with TRBD2. Per the germline V gene, CDR1 is SGDLS and CDR2 is YYNGEE. This CDR3 has 16 residues. V shed 0 bases and J 1 base; nucleotides not matched to a gene: 4. Here the CDR3 DNA reads TGTGCCAGCAGCGTAGGGCAGACTAGCGGCACAGATACGCAGTATTTT. It yields the protein CASSVGQTSGTDTQYF.